One and the same sample provided the 23 T cell receptor beta chains below, sequenced in a study of OX40 agonist ivuxolimab in advanced cancers. Sequencing was performed with immunoSEQ multiplex PCR; in TCRdb, only in-frame clones are kept and a portion is missing. This table has 80,000 to 100,000 clones, 70% to 90% appearing once. Sequenced material: CD4+ or CD8+ T cells sorted from blood, taken in a trial of the OX40 agonist ivuxolimab. These receptors came from an adult with an advanced solid tumor such as melanoma, head and neck, liver or kidney cancer.

The V gene is TRBV10-3, the J gene TRBJ2-7; 12 bases agree with TRBD1. The CDR3 is 14 amino acids. With 7 bases clipped from V and 9 bases from J, the junction kept 10 bases outside the gene matches. In germline, CDR1 is ENHRY, CDR2 SYGVKD. For the CDR3, the DNA is TGTGCCATCATGGGGGGGACAGGGGGCAATGGGCAGTACTTC. Translation: CAIMGGTGGNGQYF.

This clone was observed a few times. This chain connects TRBV5-1 to TRBJ2-1; D is perhaps TRBD1 (5 bases). Germline lookup yields CDR1 SGHRS and CDR2 YFSETQ. CDR3 size: 16 residues. The V gene lost 0 bases and the J gene lost 1 base, with 11 bases spanning the gap. CDR3 bases: TGCGCCAGCAGCTTGGATCGACAGTCATCCTACAATGAGCAGTTCTTC. Its protein product is CASSLDRQSSYNEQFF.

This chain connects TRBV7-9 to TRBJ2-3, with 9 bases lining up with TRBD2. CDR1 is SEHNR and CDR2 is FQNEAQ in the germline V gene (reference sequence). The CDR3 is 18 amino acids. J was trimmed by 3 bases and V by 0 bases; bases with no gene match: 10. The CDR3 here is CASSLALRRGGVTDTQYF. CDR3 nucleotides: TGTGCCAGCAGCTTAGCTCTGAGGCGGGGGGGCGTAACAGATACGCAGTATTTT.

This sequence joins TRBV5-1 and TRBJ2-2, with D tentatively TRBD1 or TRBD2 (5 bases each). Germline assignment: CDR1 SGHRS and CDR2 YFSETQ. Trimming pared 5 bases from V and 1 base from J, leaving 6 bases between. The CDR3 loop spans 13 amino acids. CDR3 nucleotide sequence: TGCGCCAGCAGTGGGGGGAACACCGGGGAGCTGTTTTTT. It encodes CASSGGNTGELFF.

This clone has more than one count but fewer than ten. The rearrangement links TRBV9 to TRBJ1-5, with 7 bases identical to TRBD1. Germline V gene sequence: CDR1 SGDLS, CDR2 YYNGEE. The J segment lost 0 bases and the V segment lost 4 bases, leaving 4 bases of the junction unmatched. This CDR3 spans 15 amino acids. The CDR3 region has the DNA TGTGCCAGCAGCCCGGGACAGAATAGCAATCAGCCCCAGCATTTT. This codes for CASSPGQNSNQPQHF. The whole variable domain, remainder taken from reference TRBV9 and TRBJ1-5, is DSGVTQTPKHLITATGQRVTLRCSPRSGDLSVYWYQQSLDQGLQFLIQYYNGEERAKGNILERFSAQQFPDLHSELNLSSLELGDSALYFCASSPGQNSNQPQHFGDGTRLSIL.

This clone turned up a few times. The rearrangement links TRBV12-2 to TRBJ2-2; TRBD2, as called in the table, went unchecked against the DNA. TRBV12-2 is tagged as a pseudogene. The CDR3 runs to 17 residues. The CDR3 nucleotides are TGTGCAACCCACCCCGATGGGGGGGAGTCGTACACCGGGGAGCTGTTTTTT. It encodes CATHPDGGESYTGELFF.

This chain uses TRBV4-1 with TRBJ2-7; D is perhaps TRBD1 (6 bases). The germline V gene has CDR1 MGHRA and CDR2 YSYEKL. The CDR3 spans 14 residues. V was pared by 6 bases and J by 0 bases, with 12 bases between. The CDR3 DNA reads TGCGCCAGCAGAAAAAGGACAGTCTCCTACGAGCAGTACTTC. This encodes CASRKRTVSYEQYF.

The V call is TRBV28, the J call TRBJ1-5; 12 nucleotides line up with TRBD1. CDR3 length: 16 residues. The V gene's germline CDR1 is MDHEN and CDR2 SYDVKM. V dropped 5 bases and J dropped 6; count of bases not matched to a gene: 8. The CDR3 here is CASSPPGTGGGQPQHF. The CDR3 DNA follows: TGTGCCAGCAGTCCACCCGGGACAGGGGGCGGTCAGCCCCAGCATTTT.

The gene calls are TRBV18 and TRBJ2-7, with a tentative D call TRBD1 (6 bases). The CDR3 is 14 amino acids. Trimming pared 3 bases from V and 2 bases from J, leaving 11 bases between. Germline V gene lookup returns CDR1 KGHSH and CDR2 LQKENI. Here the CDR3 reads CASSPRQAAYEQYF. The CDR3 nucleotides read TGTGCCAGCTCACCGCGACAGGCAGCCTACGAGCAGTACTTC.

The chain has TRBV29-1 and TRBJ2-7; possibly TRBD1 or TRBD2 for D (5 bases each). The V gene lost 8 bases and the J gene lost 4 bases, with 15 bases spanning the gap. The germline V gene has CDR1 SQVTM and CDR2 ANQGSEA. This CDR3 comprises 12 residues. Here the CDR3 reads CSTSGTSYEQYF. DNA for the CDR3: TGCAGCACTTCCGGGACCTCGTACGAGCAGTACTTC.

The rearrangement joins TRBV5-6 to TRBJ1-2; no clear D gene. Germline CDR1 is SGHDT and CDR2 is YYEEEE. Trimming took off 4 bases at V and 4 bases at J, with 14 bases between the two ends. The CDR3 totals 14 residues. CDR3 nucleotide sequence: TGTGCCAGCAGCCACTGGGGATCCGGCTATGGCTACACCTTC. This translates into CASSHWGSGYGYTF.

V is TRBV5-1 and J is TRBJ1-2; 11 nucleotides agree with TRBD1. Germline assignment: CDR1 SGHRS and CDR2 YFSETQ. The trim removed 4 bases at V and 9 bases at J, leaving 8 bases unmatched. This CDR3 region has 14 residues. The CDR3 region is CASSHGQGARSYTF. CDR3 bases: TGCGCCAGCAGCCATGGACAGGGGGCGCGTAGCTACACCTTC.

The chain links TRBV19 to TRBJ1-1; D is unresolved. Trimming shortened V by 5 bases and J by 1 base, and 14 bases separated the two germline ends. Germline V lookup: CDR1 LNHDA, CDR2 SQIVND (reference sequence). The CDR3 runs to 15 residues. DNA of the CDR3: TGTGCCAGTAGTGGGTGGAAGTGGACGAACACTGAAGCTTTCTTT. Its protein is CASSGWKWTNTEAFF.

The V gene is TRBV5-1, the J gene TRBJ2-3; D might be TRBD1 (6 bases). Trimming pared 8 bases from V and 4 bases from J, leaving 26 bases between. Per the germline V gene, CDR1 is SGHRS and CDR2 is YFSETQ. CDR3 length: 17 residues. CDR3 sequence: CASQKKRDTDSSDTQYF. The CDR3 nucleotides read TGCGCCAGTCAAAAAAAAAGGGACACCGACTCCTCAGATACGCAGTATTTT.

This rearrangement joins TRBV11-1 to TRBJ1-1, with D unresolved. Germline V CDR1 and CDR2: SGHAT, FQDESV (reference sequence). Trimming took 6 bases from V and 4 from J, leaving 15 bases between them. This CDR3 comprises 14 residues. CDR3 nucleotide sequence: TGTGCCAGCAGTCCGGAGAGGAGAGCCACTGAAGCTTTCTTT. It codes for CASSPERRATEAFF.

CDR3 coding DNA: TGTGCCAGTGCCGGGATCTCCTACGAGCAGTACTTC. Amino acid sequence: CASAGISYEQYF. The J gene is TRBJ2-7, the V gene TRBV14, with a tentative D call TRBD2 (5 bases). The CDR3 spans 12 residues. In germline, CDR1 is SGHDN, CDR2 FVKESK. V was trimmed by 9 bases and J by 0 bases, leaving 9 bases between them.

This clone has more than one count but fewer than ten. The rearrangement joins TRBV9 to TRBJ2-1; D is possibly TRBD2 (5 bases). With 4 bases removed from V and 3 bases from J, the gap between germline ends came to 8 bases. The CDR3 is 13 residues long. The germline V gene has CDR1 SGDLS and CDR2 YYNGEE. In DNA form, the CDR3 reads TGTGCCAGCAGCCCCCGGGGCTACAATGAGCAGTTCTTC. Its protein product is CASSPRGYNEQFF.

The chain carries TRBV4-2 and TRBJ1-6, with TRBD1 as a possible D gene (5 bases). Trimming took 4 bases from V and 0 from J, leaving 13 bases between them. This CDR3 comprises 17 residues. The V gene's germline CDR1 is LGHNA and CDR2 YNFKEQ. The CDR3 here is CASSRPGGGSYNSPLHF. The CDR3 nucleotides read TGTGCCAGCAGCCGGCCCGGGGGGGGCTCCTATAATTCACCCCTCCACTTT.

The sample holds one count of this clone. The chain joins TRBV5-8 to TRBJ1-2; 8 bases agree with TRBD1. V lost 4 bases, J lost 5 bases, and 10 bases stayed unmatched. Germline assignment: CDR1 SGHTS and CDR2 YDEGEE. This CDR3 has 15 residues. The CDR3 sequence is CASSPETGARYGYTF. CDR3 bases: TGTGCCAGCAGCCCAGAGACAGGGGCGCGTTATGGCTACACCTTC. The whole variable domain, filled in from reference TRBV5-8 and TRBJ1-2, reads EAGVTQSPTHLIKTRGQQATLRCSPISGHTSVYWYQQALGLGLQFLLWYDEGEERNRGNFPPRFSGRQFPNYSSELNVNALELEDSALYLCASSPETGARYGYTFGSGTRLTVV.

The gene calls are TRBV11-2 and TRBJ2-5; 8 nucleotides line up with TRBD2. The germline V gene encodes CDR1 SGHAT and CDR2 FQNNGV. With 5 bases clipped from V and 5 bases from J, the junction kept 7 bases outside the gene matches. CDR3 size: 14 residues. The chain's CDR3 is CASSPGGVGETQYF. The CDR3 DNA reads TGTGCCAGCAGCCCCGGGGGGGTAGGGGAGACCCAGTACTTC.

This sequence joins TRBV12-5 and TRBJ1-5, with 10 positions matching TRBD1. With V trimmed by 3 bases and J by 7 bases, 9 bases remained unmatched. Per the germline V gene, CDR1 is LGHNT and CDR2 is FRNRAP. The CDR3 contains 16 residues. CDR3 nucleotides: TGTGCTAGTGGTTTAAGTCGGGACAGGGGAAAGCAGCCCCAGCATTTT. Its translation: CASGLSRDRGKQPQHF.

The chain carries TRBV7-9 and TRBJ2-3, with 9 bases aligning to TRBD2. The germline CDR1 and CDR2 sequences are SEHNR and FQNEAQ (reference sequence). The J segment lost 5 bases and the V segment lost 5 bases, leaving 11 bases of the junction unmatched. The CDR3 runs to 16 residues. The CDR3 DNA is TGTGCCAGCAGCCCCAAGGCGGGGGGGCGTGAAGATACGCAGTATTTT. It is translated as CASSPKAGGREDTQYF.

Written as DNA, the CDR3 is TGTGCCAGCAGTTACTCGAGAGAGACTGAAGCTTTCTTT. This sequence encodes CASSYSRETEAFF. The rearrangement links TRBV6-6 to TRBJ1-1; D ambiguous. The CDR3 length is 13 residues. The germline CDR1 and CDR2 sequences are MNHNY and SVGAGI (reference sequence). V was pared by 0 bases and J by 5 bases, with 7 bases between.